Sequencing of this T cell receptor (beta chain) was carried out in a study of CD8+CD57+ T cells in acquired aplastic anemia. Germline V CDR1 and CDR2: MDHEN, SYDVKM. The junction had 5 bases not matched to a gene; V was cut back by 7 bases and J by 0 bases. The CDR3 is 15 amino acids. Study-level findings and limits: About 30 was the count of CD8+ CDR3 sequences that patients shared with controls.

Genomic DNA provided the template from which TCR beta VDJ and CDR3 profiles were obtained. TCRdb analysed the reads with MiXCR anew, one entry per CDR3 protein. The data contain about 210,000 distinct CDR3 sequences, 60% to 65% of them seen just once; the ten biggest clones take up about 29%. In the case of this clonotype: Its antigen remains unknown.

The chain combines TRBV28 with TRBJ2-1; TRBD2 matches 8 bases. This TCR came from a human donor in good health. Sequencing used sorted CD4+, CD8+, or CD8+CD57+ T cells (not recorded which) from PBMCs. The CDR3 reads CASNGGGSSYNEQFF. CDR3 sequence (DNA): TGTGCCAGCAACGGGGGGGGCAGCTCCTACAATGAGCAGTTCTTC.